The rows below give T cell receptor beta chains drawn from one sample of a study of beta chain features in type 1 diabetes. The repertoire was sequenced with immunoSEQ multiplex PCR; TCRdb's copy has only in-frame clones and lacks some. The repertoire holds 360,000 or so clones, with around a fifth as singletons. Sequenced: naive CD4+ T cells from blood. Source of these receptors: a woman younger than 30 in good health. Each CDR3 is given with its conserved first and last residue. The order of the fields is V gene, D gene, J gene, CDR3 length, clone size, CDR3 DNA, CDR3 protein. A D gene is named only where the DNA matches it firmly. Clone sizes are given selectively: once, few, many, or a class where the clone is expanded.

v_gene: TRBV28
d_gene: TRBD1
j_gene: TRBJ2-7
len: 16
abundance: -
CDR3nt: TGTGCCAGCAGTTTAGGAGGGACAGGGCATAGCTACGAGCAGTACTTC
CDR3aa: CASSLGGTGHSYEQYF

v_gene: TRBV6-6
d_gene: -
j_gene: TRBJ2-1
len: 15
abundance: -
CDR3nt: TGTGCCAGCACCGTACTGGGGGGGCTGTACAATGAGCAGTTCTTC
CDR3aa: CASTVLGGLYNEQFF

v_gene: TRBV29-1
d_gene: -
j_gene: TRBJ2-7
len: 13
abundance: -
CDR3nt: TGCAGCGTTATCGTAAGGACTCCCGGCGAGCAGTACTTC
CDR3aa: CSVIVRTPGEQYF

v_gene: TRBV29-1
d_gene: TRBD2
j_gene: TRBJ2-7
len: 12
abundance: few
CDR3nt: TGCAGCGCGGGACTAGCGGCCTACGAGCAGTACTTC
CDR3aa: CSAGLAAYEQYF

v_gene: TRBV28
d_gene: -
j_gene: TRBJ2-2
len: 15
abundance: few
CDR3nt: TGTGCCAGCAGTTCTGGGGGCGCCGATAACGGGGAGCTGTTTTTT
CDR3aa: CASSSGGADNGELFF

v_gene: TRBV5-4
d_gene: TRBD2
j_gene: TRBJ2-1
len: 15
abundance: -
CDR3nt: TGTGCCAGCAGCGGGACTAGCGGGGGGTACAATGAGCAGTTCTTC
CDR3aa: CASSGTSGGYNEQFF

v_gene: TRBV29-1
d_gene: -
j_gene: TRBJ2-1
len: 9
abundance: few
CDR3nt: TGCAGCGTCAACAATGAGCAGTTCTTC
CDR3aa: CSVNNEQFF

v_gene: TRBV14
d_gene: -
j_gene: TRBJ1-1
len: 15
abundance: few
CDR3nt: TGTGCCAGCAGCCCGATCGGACAGACTATCACTGAAGCTTTCTTT
CDR3aa: CASSPIGQTITEAFF

v_gene: TRBV4-1
d_gene: TRBD2
j_gene: TRBJ2-3
len: 16
abundance: -
CDR3nt: TGCGCCAGCAGCCAAGGGGGGACTAGCCTTTGGGATACGCAGTATTTT
CDR3aa: CASSQGGTSLWDTQYF

v_gene: TRBV4-3
d_gene: -
j_gene: TRBJ2-7
len: 15
abundance: few
CDR3nt: TGCGCCAGCAGCCTCTCAACAGTACGGTCCTACGAGCAGTACTTC
CDR3aa: CASSLSTVRSYEQYF

v_gene: TRBV30
d_gene: -
j_gene: TRBJ2-5
len: 15
abundance: -
CDR3nt: TGTGCCTGGAGTAAAACGGGAGCGCCCCTAGAGACCCAGTACTTC
CDR3aa: CAWSKTGAPLETQYF

v_gene: TRBV18
d_gene: TRBD2
j_gene: TRBJ2-1
len: 17
abundance: few
CDR3nt: TGTGCCAGCTCATCTTTCCCTAGCGGGAGGGCCACAAATGAGCAGTTCTTC
CDR3aa: CASSSFPSGRATNEQFF

v_gene: TRBV5-4
d_gene: -
j_gene: TRBJ2-2
len: 14
abundance: few
CDR3nt: TGTGCCAGCAGCCTTTTAGCTGACACCGGGGAGCTGTTTTTT
CDR3aa: CASSLLADTGELFF

v_gene: TRBV5-4
d_gene: -
j_gene: TRBJ2-5
len: 14
abundance: -
CDR3nt: TGTGCCAGCAAAGGTACAGGGAAGGGGGAGACCCAGTACTTC
CDR3aa: CASKGTGKGETQYF

v_gene: TRBV18
d_gene: -
j_gene: TRBJ1-5
len: 16
abundance: few
CDR3nt: TGTGCCAGCTCACCAAGGCCAGGCGGGGACAATCAGCCCCAGCATTTT
CDR3aa: CASSPRPGGDNQPQHF

v_gene: TRBV7-2
d_gene: -
j_gene: TRBJ2-5
len: 15
abundance: few
CDR3nt: TGTGCCAGCATGCGGTCGTGGCGTGACCAAGAGACCCAGTACTTC
CDR3aa: CASMRSWRDQETQYF